This T cell receptor (beta chain) was captured by sequencing in a study of prognosis after radiotherapy for stage I lung cancer. This clonotype was observed many times. Its specificity is unknown. The ends lost 4 bases at V and 3 bases at J; junction bases unmatched: 7. CDR1 and CDR2 from the germline V gene are SGHDT and YYEEEE. The CDR3 runs to 15 residues. Whole-study findings and limits: Patients with and without metastases reportedly differed in TRBV and TRBJ gene usage frequencies.

Two-round multiplex PCR amplified TCR beta CDR3 from genomic DNA. Individual primers that were specific to each TRBV and TRBJ gene served in first-round PCR. TCRdb reanalysed the multiplex PCR reads using MiXCR and keeps one entry per CDR3 protein. The sample holds about 12,000 distinct CDR3 sequences, about 35% seen once. Peripheral blood, in roughly 6-milliliter volumes, was drawn at each of two time points. This sample comprised PBMCs, obtained before or after stereotactic body radiation therapy (not recorded which). V and J are TRBV5-6 and TRBJ2-7; 10 positions agree with TRBD1. This receptor was taken from a donor aged 50 or older with non-small cell lung cancer. The DNA for the CDR3 is TGTGCCAGCAGCAGCATAGGACAGGGGGTCTACGAGCAGTACTTC. Residues: CASSSIGQGVYEQYF.